This TCR beta chain was captured by sequencing in a study of PD-L1 blockade in urothelial cancer. The overall study: Blood was tested 3 weeks (second dose) and 6 weeks into treatment.

Spiked synthetic TCR analogs estimated absolute template abundance per PCR. Repertoires were generated with immunoSEQ multiplex PCR, while TCRdb's copy carries only in-frame clones and drops some. The data hold 40,000 or so clones, with approximately 85% observed a single time. The time point here: pretreatment peripheral blood. V was clipped by 0 bases and J by 1 base, with 7 bases between them. This CDR3 comprises 14 residues. Germline CDR1 and CDR2: SGHDT and YYEEEE. V usage is TRBV5-6 and J usage is TRBJ2-5; weak D call: TRBD1 (6 bases). The TCR comes from a man between 60 and 75 years old with urothelial cancer. Here the sequenced sample was PBMCs, taken around atezolizumab (anti-PD-L1) treatment. CDR3 in amino acids: CASSLGQVQETQYF. For the CDR3, the DNA is TGTGCCAGCAGCTTGGGACAGGTCCAAGAGACCCAGTACTTC.